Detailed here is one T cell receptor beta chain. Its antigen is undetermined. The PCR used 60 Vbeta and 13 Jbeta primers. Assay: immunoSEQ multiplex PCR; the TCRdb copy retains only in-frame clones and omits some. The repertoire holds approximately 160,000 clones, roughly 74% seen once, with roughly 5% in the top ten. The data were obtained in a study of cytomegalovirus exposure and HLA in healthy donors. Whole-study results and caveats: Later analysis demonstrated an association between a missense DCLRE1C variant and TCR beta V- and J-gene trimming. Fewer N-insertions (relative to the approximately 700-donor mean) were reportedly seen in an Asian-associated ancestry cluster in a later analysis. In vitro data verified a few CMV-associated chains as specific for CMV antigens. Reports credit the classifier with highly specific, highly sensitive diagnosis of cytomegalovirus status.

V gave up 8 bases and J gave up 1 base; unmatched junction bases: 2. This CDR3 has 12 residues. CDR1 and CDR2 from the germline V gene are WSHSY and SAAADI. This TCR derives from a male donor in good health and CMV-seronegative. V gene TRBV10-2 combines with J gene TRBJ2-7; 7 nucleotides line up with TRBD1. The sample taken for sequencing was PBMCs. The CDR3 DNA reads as TGCGCCAGCTTGGGACAGTCCTACGAGCAGTACTTC. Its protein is CASLGQSYEQYF.